This T cell receptor beta chain was found in a study of cytomegalovirus exposure and HLA in healthy donors. The primer mix had 60 Vbeta and 13 Jbeta primers. The method was immunoSEQ multiplex PCR; TCRdb's version includes in-frame clones alone and lacks a portion of them. The table includes tens of thousands of clones, approximately 75% detected once. Germline V gives CDR1 SGDLS, CDR2 YYNGEE. The CDR3 runs 15 residues. The junction had 5 bases not matched to a gene; V was cut back by 4 bases and J by 2 bases. The TCR sequence derives from a man aged 50 or older in good health and CMV-seropositive. Sequencing was carried out using PBMCs. The V call is TRBV9, the J call TRBJ2-2, with 7 bases lining up with TRBD1. The CDR3 DNA reads as TGTGCCAGCAGCACCCGGACAGGCAACACCGGGGAGCTGTTTTTT. This sequence encodes CASSTRTGNTGELFF.